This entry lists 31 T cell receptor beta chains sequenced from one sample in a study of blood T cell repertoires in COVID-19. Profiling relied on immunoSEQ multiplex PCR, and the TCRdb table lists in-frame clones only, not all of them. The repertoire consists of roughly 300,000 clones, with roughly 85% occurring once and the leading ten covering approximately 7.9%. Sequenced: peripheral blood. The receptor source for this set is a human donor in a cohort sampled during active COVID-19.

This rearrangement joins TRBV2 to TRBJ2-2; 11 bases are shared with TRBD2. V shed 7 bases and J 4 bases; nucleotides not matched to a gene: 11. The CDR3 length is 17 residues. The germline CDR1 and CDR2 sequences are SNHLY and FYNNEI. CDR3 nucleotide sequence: TGTGCCAGCAAAGGTAGCGGGGGGGCTGTAGGCACCGGGGAGCTGTTTTTT. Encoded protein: CASKGSGGAVGTGELFF.

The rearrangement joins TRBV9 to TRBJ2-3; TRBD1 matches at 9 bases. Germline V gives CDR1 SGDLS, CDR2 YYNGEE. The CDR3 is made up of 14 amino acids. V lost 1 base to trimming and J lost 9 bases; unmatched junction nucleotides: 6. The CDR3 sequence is CASSVRDRVDTQYF. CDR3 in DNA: TGTGCCAGCAGCGTACGGGACAGGGTGGACACGCAGTATTTT.

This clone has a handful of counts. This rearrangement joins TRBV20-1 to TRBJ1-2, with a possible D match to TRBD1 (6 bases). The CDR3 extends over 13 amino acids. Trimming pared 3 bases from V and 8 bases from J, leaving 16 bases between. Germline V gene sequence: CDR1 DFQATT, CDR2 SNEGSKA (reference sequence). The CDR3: CSASPDRLEGYTF. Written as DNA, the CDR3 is TGCAGTGCTAGTCCCGACAGGCTGGAGGGCTACACCTTC.

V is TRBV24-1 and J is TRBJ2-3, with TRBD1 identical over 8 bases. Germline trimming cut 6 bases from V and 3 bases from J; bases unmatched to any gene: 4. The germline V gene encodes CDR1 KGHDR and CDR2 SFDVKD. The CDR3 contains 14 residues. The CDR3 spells CATSWGQVTDTQYF. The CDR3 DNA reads TGTGCCACCAGTTGGGGACAGGTGACAGATACGCAGTATTTT.

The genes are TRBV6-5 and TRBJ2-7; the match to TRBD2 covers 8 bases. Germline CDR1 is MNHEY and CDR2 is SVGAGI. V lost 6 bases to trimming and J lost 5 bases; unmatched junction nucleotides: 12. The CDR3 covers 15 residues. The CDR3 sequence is CASRGPSGGWNEQYF. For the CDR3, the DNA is TGTGCCAGCAGGGGACCGAGCGGGGGATGGAACGAGCAGTACTTC.

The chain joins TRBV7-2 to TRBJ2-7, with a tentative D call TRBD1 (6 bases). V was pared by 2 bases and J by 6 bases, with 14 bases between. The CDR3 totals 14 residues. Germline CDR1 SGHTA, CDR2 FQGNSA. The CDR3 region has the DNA TGTGCCAGCAGCTTAAGACGACAGGCTCGCGAGCAGTACTTC. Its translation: CASSLRRQAREQYF.

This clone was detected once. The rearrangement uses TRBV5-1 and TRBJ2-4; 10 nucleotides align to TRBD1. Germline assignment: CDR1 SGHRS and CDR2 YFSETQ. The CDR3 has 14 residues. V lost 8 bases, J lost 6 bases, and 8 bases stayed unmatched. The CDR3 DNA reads TGCGCCAGTGGTCCGGGGGACAGGGGAAACATTCAGTACTTC. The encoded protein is CASGPGDRGNIQYF.

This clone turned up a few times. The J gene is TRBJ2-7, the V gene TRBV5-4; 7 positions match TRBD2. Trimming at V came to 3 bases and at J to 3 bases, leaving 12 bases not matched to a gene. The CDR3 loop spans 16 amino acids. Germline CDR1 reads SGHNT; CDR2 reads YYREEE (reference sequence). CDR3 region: CASSSLLAGVLYEQYF. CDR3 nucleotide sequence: TGTGCCAGCAGCTCTCTTTTAGCGGGCGTCCTCTACGAGCAGTACTTC.

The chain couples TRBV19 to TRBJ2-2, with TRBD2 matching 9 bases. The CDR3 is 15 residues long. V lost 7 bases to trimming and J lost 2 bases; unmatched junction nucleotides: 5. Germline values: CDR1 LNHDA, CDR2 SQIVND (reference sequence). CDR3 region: CASIGTSRNTGELFF. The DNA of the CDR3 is TGTGCCAGTATCGGGACTAGCAGAAACACCGGGGAGCTGTTTTTT.

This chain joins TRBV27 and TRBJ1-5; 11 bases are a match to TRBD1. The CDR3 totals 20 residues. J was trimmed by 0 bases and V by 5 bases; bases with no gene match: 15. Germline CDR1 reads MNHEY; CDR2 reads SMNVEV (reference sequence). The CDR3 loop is CASSKKTGTGGTYSNQPQHF. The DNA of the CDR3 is TGTGCCAGCAGTAAAAAGACCGGGACAGGGGGAACATATAGCAATCAGCCCCAGCATTTT.

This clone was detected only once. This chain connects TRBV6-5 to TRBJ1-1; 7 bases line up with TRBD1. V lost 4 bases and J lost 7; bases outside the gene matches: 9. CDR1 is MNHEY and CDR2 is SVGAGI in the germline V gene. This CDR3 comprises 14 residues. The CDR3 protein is CASSFTTGYGEAFF. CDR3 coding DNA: TGTGCCAGCAGTTTCACGACAGGGTATGGTGAAGCTTTCTTT.

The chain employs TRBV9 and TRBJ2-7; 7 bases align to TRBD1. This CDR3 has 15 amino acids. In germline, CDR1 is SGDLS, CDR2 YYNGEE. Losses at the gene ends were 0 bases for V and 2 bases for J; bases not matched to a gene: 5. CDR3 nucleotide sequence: TGTGCCAGCAGCGTAGACGGGACAGCTCCCTACGAGCAGTACTTC. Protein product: CASSVDGTAPYEQYF.

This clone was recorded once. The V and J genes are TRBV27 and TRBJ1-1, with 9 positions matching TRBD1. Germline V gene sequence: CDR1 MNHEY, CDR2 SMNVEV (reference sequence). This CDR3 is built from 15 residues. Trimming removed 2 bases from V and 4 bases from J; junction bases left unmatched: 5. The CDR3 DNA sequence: TGTGCCAGCAGTTTAATAGGGACAGGGAGCACTGAAGCTTTCTTT. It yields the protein CASSLIGTGSTEAFF.

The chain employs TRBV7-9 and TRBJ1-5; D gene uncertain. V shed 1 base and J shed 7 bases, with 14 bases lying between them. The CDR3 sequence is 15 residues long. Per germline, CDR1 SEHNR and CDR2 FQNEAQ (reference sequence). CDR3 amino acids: CASSLGGQVTQPQHF. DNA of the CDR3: TGTGCCAGCAGCTTAGGAGGGCAGGTCACGCAGCCCCAGCATTTT.

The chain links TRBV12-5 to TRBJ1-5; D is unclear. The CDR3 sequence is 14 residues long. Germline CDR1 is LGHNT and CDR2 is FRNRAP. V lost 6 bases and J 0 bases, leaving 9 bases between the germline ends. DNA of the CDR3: TGTGCTAGTGGATACGAGCTTAGCAATCAGCCCCAGCATTTT. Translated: CASGYELSNQPQHF.

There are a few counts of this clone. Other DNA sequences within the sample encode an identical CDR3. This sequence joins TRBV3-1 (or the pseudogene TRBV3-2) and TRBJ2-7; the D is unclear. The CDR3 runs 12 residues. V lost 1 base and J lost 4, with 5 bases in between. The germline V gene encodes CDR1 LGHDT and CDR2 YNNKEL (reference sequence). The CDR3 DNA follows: TGTGCCAGCAGCCAAGGTCCATACGAGCAGTACTTC. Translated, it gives CASSQGPYEQYF.

The CDR3 spells CATSFGNSPLHF. The CDR3 nucleotides read TGTGCCACCAGTTTCGGGAATTCACCCCTCCACTTT. The chain has TRBV24-1 and TRBJ1-6; D gene ambiguous. The V and J ends lost 6 bases and 7 bases respectively, with 6 bases between them. The CDR3 sequence is 12 residues long. Germline CDR1 and CDR2: KGHDR and SFDVKD.

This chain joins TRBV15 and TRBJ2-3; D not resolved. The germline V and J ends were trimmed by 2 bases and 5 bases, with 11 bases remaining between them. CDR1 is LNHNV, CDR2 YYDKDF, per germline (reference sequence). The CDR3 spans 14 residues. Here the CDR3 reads CATSRISIVDTQYF. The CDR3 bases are TGTGCCACCAGCAGAATATCCATAGTAGATACGCAGTATTTT.

DNA of the CDR3: TGTGCCAGCAGTGAAGAAGCGCGCTCACCCCTCCACTTT. It yields the protein CASSEEARSPLHF. The J gene is TRBJ1-6, the V gene TRBV6-1; D not certain. Trimming took off 1 base at V and 10 bases at J, with 8 bases between the two ends. The CDR3 spans 13 residues. CDR1 is MNHNS, CDR2 SASEGT, per germline.

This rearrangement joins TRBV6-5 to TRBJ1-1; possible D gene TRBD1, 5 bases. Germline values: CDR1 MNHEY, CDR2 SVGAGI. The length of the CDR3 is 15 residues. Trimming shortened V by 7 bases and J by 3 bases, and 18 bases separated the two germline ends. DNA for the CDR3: TGTGCCAGCAATTTGGGGAGCGGGGCGGACACTGAAGCTTTCTTT. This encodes CASNLGSGADTEAFF.

The CDR3 reads CASSSSSGGLTDTQYF. CDR3 nucleotides: TGTGCCAGCAGCTCATCTAGCGGGGGACTCACAGATACGCAGTATTTT. The chain is built from TRBV5-5 and TRBJ2-3, with 10 bases fitting TRBD2. Trimming cost V 3 bases and J 2 bases; bases outside gene matches: 6. Germline CDR1 SGHKS, CDR2 YYEKEE (reference sequence). This CDR3 spans 16 amino acids.

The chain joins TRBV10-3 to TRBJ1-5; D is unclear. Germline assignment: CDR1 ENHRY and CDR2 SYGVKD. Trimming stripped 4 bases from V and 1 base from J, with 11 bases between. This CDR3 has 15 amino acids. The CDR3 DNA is TGTGCCATCAGTGGGGCAGGCTCAAGCAATCAGCCCCAGCATTTT. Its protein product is CAISGAGSSNQPQHF.

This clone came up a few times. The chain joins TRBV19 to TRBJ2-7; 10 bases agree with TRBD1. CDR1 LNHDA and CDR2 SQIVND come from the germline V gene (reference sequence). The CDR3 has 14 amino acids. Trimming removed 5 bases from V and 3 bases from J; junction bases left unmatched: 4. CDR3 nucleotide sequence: TGTGCCAGTAGTCCGCGGACAGGGGGCTACGAGCAGTACTTC. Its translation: CASSPRTGGYEQYF.

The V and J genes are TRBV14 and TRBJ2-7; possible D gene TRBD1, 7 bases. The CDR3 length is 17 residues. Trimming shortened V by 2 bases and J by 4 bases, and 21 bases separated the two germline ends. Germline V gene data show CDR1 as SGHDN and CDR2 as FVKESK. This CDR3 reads CASSQLPPGGGRYEQYF. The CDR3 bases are TGTGCCAGCAGCCAACTCCCCCCAGGGGGAGGTCGGTACGAGCAGTACTTC.

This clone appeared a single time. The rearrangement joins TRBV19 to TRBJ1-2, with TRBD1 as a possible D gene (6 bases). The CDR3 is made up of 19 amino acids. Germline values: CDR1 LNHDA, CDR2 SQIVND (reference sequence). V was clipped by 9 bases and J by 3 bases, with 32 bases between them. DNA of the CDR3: TGTGCCAGCAAATACCCCGGGGGGCAGATCAAGAATCGATACTATGGCTACACCTTC. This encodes CASKYPGGQIKNRYYGYTF. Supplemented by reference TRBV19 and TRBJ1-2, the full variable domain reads DGGITQSPKYLFRKEGQNVTLSCEQNLNHDAMYWYRQDPGQGLRLIYYSQIVNDFQKGDIAEGYSVSREKKESFPLTVTSAQKNPTAFYLCASKYPGGQIKNRYYGYTFGSGTRLTVV.

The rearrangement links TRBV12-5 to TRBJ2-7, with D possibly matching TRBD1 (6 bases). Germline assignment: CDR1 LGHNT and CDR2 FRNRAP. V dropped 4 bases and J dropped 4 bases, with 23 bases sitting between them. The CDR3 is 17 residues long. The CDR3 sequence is CASGSYSGQRGVYEQYF. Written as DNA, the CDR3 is TGTGCTAGTGGTTCATACTCCGGACAGCGTGGGGTATACGAGCAGTACTTC. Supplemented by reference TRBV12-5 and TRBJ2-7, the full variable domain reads DARVTQTPRHKVTEMGQEVTMRCQPILGHNTVFWYRQTMMQGLELLAYFRNRAPLDDSGMPKDRFSAEMPDATLATLKIQPSEPRDSAVYFCASGSYSGQRGVYEQYFGPGTRLTVT.

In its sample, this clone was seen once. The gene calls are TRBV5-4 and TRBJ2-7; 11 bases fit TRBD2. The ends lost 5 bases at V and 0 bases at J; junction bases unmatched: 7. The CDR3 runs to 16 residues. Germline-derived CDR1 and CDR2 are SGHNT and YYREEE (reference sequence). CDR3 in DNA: TGTGCCAGCAGTCGGGGGACTAGCGGCGCCTCCTACGAGCAGTACTTC. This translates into CASSRGTSGASYEQYF. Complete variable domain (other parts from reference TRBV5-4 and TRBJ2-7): ETGVTQSPTHLIKTRGQQVTLRCSSQSGHNTVSWYQQALGQGPQFIFQYYREEENGRGNFPPRFSGLQFPNYSSELNVNALELDDSALYLCASSRGTSGASYEQYFGPGTRLTVT.

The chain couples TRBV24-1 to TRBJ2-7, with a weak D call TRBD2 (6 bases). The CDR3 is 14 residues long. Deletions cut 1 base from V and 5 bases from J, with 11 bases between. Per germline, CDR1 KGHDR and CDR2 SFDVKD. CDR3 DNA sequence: TGTGCCACCAGTGATTTTAACTCGGGGGACGAGCAGTACTTC. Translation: CATSDFNSGDEQYF.

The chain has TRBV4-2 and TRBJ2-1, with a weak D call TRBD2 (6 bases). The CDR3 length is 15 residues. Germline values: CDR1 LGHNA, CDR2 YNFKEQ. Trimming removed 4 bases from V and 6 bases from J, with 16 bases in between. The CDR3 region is CASSRRGGLSNEQFF. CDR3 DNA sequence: TGTGCCAGCAGCCGGAGGGGCGGGTTATCCAATGAGCAGTTCTTC.

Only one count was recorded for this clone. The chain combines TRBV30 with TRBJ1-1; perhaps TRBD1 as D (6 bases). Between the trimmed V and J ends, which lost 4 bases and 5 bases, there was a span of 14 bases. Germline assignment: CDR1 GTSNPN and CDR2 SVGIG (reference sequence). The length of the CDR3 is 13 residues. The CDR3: CAWKGGARTEAFF. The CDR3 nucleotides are TGTGCCTGGAAGGGGGGGGCGCGTACTGAAGCTTTCTTT.

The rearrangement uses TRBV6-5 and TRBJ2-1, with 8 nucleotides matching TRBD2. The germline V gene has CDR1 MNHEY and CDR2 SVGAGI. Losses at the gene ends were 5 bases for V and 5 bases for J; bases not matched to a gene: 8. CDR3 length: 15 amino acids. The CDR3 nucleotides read TGTGCCAGCAGTAGCCCCGGCGGGGGGAACAATGAGCAGTTCTTC. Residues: CASSSPGGGNNEQFF.